This T cell receptor (beta chain) was sequenced for a study of PD-L1 blockade in urothelial cancer. V was clipped by 1 base and J by 2 bases, with 12 bases between them. Germline V gene lookup returns CDR1 MNHNY and CDR2 SVGAGI (reference sequence). The CDR3 has 15 amino acids. This table comes from immunoSEQ multiplex PCR, and its TCRdb copy is limited to in-frame clones, with some not included. The table lists under 30,000 clones, over 75% of them singletons, with 2.5% to 3.5% in the top ten. V and J are TRBV6-6 and TRBJ2-7, with a tentative D call TRBD1 (5 bases). The sequencing used PBMCs, collected around atezolizumab (anti-PD-L1) treatment. The TCR originated in a man aged 50 to 60 with urothelial cancer. In DNA form, the CDR3 reads TGTGCCAGCAGTTACTACGCGGCAGGGCCCTACGAGCAGTACTTC. Residues: CASSYYAAGPYEQYF.